This TCR beta chain was sequenced in a study of beta chain features in type 1 diabetes. General observations from the study: The similarity of naive, central memory and Treg TCRB repertoires appeared greater among patients than among healthy donors. Researchers cautioned that cDNA sequencing could over-represent cells with high TCR expression.

As to this clone: What it recognizes is unknown.

Sequenced material consisted of expressed TCRB transcripts (all of the isolated RNA was reverse transcribed). The table came from immunoSEQ multiplex PCR; TCRdb's copy has only in-frame clones and leaves some out. The sample consists of under 950,000 clones, roughly 17% of them appearing once. Central memory, naive, regulatory and stem cell-like memory CD4+ cells were sorted by CD45RO/CCR7/CD25/CD127/CD95/CD27. Trimming at V came to 0 bases and at J to 2 bases, leaving 4 bases not matched to a gene. The CDR3 totals 16 residues. From germline, CDR1 is SGHRS and CDR2 YFSETQ. Source material: naive CD4+ T cells from blood. The clonotype originates from a woman between 18 and 30 years old in good health. V is TRBV5-1 and J is TRBJ2-3, with 9 bases fitting TRBD2. The CDR3 DNA sequence: TGCGCCAGCAGCTTGGCTCTAGCGGGGTTCACAGATACGCAGTATTTT. It is translated as CASSLALAGFTDTQYF.